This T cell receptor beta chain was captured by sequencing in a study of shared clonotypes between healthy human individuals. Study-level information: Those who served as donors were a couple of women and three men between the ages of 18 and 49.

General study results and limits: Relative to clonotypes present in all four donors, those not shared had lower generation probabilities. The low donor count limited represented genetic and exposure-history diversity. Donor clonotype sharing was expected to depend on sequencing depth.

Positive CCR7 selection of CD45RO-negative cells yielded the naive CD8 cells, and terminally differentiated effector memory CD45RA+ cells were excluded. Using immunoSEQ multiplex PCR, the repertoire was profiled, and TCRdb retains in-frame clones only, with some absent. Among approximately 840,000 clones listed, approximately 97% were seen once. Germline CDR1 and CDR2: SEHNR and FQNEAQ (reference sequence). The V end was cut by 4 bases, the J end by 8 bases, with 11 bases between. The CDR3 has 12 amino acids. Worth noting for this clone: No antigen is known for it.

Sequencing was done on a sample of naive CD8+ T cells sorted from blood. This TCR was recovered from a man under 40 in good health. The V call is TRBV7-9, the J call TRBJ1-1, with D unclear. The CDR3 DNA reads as TGTGCCAGCAGCTCGGCCGGAGGCGAAGCTTTCTTT. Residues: CASSSAGGEAFF. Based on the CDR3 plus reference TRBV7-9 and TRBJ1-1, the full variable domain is DTGVSQNPRHKITKRGQNVTFRCDPISEHNRLYWYRQTLGQGPEFLTYFQNEAQLEKSRLLSDRFSAERPKGSFSTLEIQRTEQGDSAMYLCASSSAGGEAFFGQGTRLTVV.